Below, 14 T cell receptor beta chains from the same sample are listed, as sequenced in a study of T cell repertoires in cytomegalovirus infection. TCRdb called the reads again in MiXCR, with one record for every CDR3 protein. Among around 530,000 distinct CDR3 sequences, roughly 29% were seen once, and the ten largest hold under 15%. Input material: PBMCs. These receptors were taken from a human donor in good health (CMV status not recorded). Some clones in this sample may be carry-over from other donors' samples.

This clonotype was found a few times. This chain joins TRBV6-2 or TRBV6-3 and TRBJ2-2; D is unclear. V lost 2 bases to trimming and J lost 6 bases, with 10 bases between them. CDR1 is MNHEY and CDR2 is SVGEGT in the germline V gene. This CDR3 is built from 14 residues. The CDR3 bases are TGTGCCAGCAGTTACAGATGGGAAGCCGGGGAGCTGTTTTTT. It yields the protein CASSYRWEAGELFF.

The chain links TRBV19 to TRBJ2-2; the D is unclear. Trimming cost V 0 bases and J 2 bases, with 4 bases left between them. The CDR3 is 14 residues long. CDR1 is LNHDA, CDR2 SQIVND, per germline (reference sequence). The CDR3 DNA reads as TGTGCCAGTAGTATAGACATAAACACCGGGGAGCTGTTTTTT. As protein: CASSIDINTGELFF.

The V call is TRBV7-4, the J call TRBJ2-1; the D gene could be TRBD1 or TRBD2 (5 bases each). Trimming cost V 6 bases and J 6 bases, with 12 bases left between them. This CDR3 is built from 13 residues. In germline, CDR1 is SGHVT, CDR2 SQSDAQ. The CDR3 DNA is TGTGCCAGCAGACCCCCGGGGCCCAATGAGCAGTTCTTC. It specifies CASRPPGPNEQFF.

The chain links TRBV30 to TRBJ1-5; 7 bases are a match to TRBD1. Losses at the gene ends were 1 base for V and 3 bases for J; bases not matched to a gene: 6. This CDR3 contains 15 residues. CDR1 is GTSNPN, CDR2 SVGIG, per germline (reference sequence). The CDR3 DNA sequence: TGTGCCTGGAGTGGAGGGGGCGCTTCCAATCAGCCCCAGCATTTT. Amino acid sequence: CAWSGGGASNQPQHF.

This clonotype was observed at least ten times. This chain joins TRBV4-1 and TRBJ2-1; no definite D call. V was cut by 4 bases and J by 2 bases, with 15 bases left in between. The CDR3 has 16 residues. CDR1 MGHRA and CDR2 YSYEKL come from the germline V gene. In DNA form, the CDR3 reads TGCGCCAGCAGCCCACCCCTGTTGAGCCCCTACAATGAGCAGTTCTTC. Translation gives CASSPPLLSPYNEQFF.

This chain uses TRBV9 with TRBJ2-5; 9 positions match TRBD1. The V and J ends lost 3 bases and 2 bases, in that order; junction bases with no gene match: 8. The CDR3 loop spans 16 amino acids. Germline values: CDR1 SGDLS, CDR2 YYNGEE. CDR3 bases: TGTGCCAGCAGCGCCACAGGGGGCCCTATTCAAGAGACCCAGTACTTC. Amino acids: CASSATGGPIQETQYF.

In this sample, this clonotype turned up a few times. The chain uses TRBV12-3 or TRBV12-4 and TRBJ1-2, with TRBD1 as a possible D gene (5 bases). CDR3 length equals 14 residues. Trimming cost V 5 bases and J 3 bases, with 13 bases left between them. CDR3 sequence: CASSRLGADYGYTF. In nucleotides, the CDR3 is TGTGCCAGCAGTCGTCTTGGGGCCGACTATGGCTACACCTTC.

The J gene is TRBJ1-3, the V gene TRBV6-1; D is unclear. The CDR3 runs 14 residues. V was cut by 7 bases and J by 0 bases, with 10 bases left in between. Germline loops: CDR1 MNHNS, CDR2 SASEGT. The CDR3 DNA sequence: TGTGCCAGCACCGAAAGGCTCTCTGGAAACACCATATATTTT. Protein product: CASTERLSGNTIYF.

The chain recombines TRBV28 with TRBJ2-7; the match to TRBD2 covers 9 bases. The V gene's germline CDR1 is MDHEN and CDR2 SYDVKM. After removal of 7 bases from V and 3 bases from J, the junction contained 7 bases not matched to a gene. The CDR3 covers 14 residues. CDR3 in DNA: TGTGCCAGCACTATAGCGGGAGAAGTCTACGAGCAGTACTTC. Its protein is CASTIAGEVYEQYF.

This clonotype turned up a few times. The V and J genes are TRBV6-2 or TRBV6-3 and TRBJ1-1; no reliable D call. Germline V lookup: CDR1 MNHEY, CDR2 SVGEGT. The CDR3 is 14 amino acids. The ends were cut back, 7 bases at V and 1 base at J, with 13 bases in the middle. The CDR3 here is CASNTLERNTEAFF. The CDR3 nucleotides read TGTGCCAGCAACACGCTGGAGAGGAACACTGAAGCTTTCTTT.

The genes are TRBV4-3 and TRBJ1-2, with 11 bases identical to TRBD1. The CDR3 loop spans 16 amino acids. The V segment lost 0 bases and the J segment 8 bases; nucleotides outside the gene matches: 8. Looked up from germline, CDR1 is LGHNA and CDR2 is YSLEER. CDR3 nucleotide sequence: TGCGCCAGCAGCCAAGATCTGGCCGGGACAGGGGGAGGCTACACCTTC. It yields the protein CASSQDLAGTGGGYTF.

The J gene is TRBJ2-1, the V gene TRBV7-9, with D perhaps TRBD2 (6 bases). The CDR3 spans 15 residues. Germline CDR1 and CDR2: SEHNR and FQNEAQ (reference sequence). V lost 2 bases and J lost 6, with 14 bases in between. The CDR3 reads CASSLMPAGFNEQFF. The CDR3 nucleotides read TGTGCCAGCAGCTTAATGCCGGCGGGGTTCAATGAGCAGTTCTTC.

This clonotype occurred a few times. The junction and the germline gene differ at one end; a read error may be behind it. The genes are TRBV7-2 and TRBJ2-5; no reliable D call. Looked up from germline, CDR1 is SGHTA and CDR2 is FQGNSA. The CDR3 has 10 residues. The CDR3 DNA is TGTGCCAGCAGCTTAAACCAGCTCCACTTC. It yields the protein CASSLNQLHF.

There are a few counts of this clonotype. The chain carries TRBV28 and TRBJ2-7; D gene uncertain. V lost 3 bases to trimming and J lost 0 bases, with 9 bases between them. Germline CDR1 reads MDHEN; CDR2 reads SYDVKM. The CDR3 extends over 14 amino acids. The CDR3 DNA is TGTGCCAGCAGTTTCTTAGAGGTCTCCTACGAGCAGTACTTC. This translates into CASSFLEVSYEQYF.